This T cell receptor (beta chain) is from a study of CD8+ T cells in alopecia areata. Study in general: Percent of scalp involved defined treated patients' severity scores. General observations from the study: Scalp samples also yield sequences of resident alphabeta T cells from normal skin.

Worth noting for this clone: The antigen is undetermined. Distinct nucleotide sequences in the sample also encode this CDR3.

V shed 0 bases and J shed 4 bases, with 2 bases lying between them. CDR1 and CDR2 (germline): PRHDT, FYEKMQ (reference sequence). The CDR3 covers 12 residues. As to treatment: oral pan-JAK inhibitor, 5-10 mg twice daily. The investigators collected lesional scalp punch biopsies and peripheral blood from alopecia areata patients. RNA extraction and reverse transcription yielded cDNA as sequencing template. This table comes from immunoSEQ multiplex PCR, and its TCRdb copy is limited to in-frame clones, with some not included. The sample yields roughly 110,000 clones, 84% seen once. This chain connects TRBV13 to TRBJ2-3; D remains unclear. This TCR was recovered from a human donor with alopecia areata. The sample was CD8+ T cells sorted from blood, taken at week 24, from a patient treated with tofacitinib. CDR3 DNA: TGTGCCAGCAGCTTAGGACCAGATACGCAGTATTTT. It yields the protein CASSLGPDTQYF.